These 4 T cell receptor beta chains were all obtained from the same sample, sequenced in a study of OX40 agonist ivuxolimab in advanced cancers. Here immunoSEQ multiplex PCR was the method, and the copy in TCRdb shows in-frame clones only, minus some. The sample gives tens of thousands of clones, about 82% of which show up once; more than 20% is in the top ten. The input for sequencing was CD4+ or CD8+ T cells sorted from blood, taken in a trial of the OX40 agonist ivuxolimab. These receptors came from an adult with an advanced solid tumor such as melanoma, head and neck, liver or kidney cancer.

In its sample, this clone was seen a few times. Possible read error: a much larger clone is one base away. Other DNA sequences in the sample encode the same CDR3. The chain is built from TRBV27 and TRBJ2-7, with D hard to call. This CDR3 has 11 amino acids. The germline V and J ends were trimmed by 4 bases and 0 bases, with 1 base remaining between them. Germline V gives CDR1 MNHEY, CDR2 SMNVEV (reference sequence). The CDR3 loop reads CASSSSYEQYF. CDR3 nucleotides: TGTGCCAGCAGTTCCTCCTACGAGCAGTACTTC.

The J gene is TRBJ2-3, the V gene TRBV19, with D possibly being TRBD1 (6 bases). The CDR3 is 13 residues long. The V and J ends lost 7 bases and 8 bases respectively, with 16 bases between them. Germline CDR1 and CDR2: LNHDA and SQIVND (reference sequence). CDR3 protein: CASTMGAAGTQYF. The CDR3 DNA reads TGTGCCAGTACCATGGGGGCCGCCGGTACGCAGTATTTT. Full variable domain (remainder filled in from reference TRBV19 and TRBJ2-3): DGGITQSPKYLFRKEGQNVTLSCEQNLNHDAMYWYRQDPGQGLRLIYYSQIVNDFQKGDIAEGYSVSREKKESFPLTVTSAQKNPTAFYLCASTMGAAGTQYFGPGTRLTVL.

The chain links TRBV19 to TRBJ1-1; D call uncertain. CDR3 length: 13 amino acids. V gave up 6 bases and J gave up 0 bases, with 8 bases separating them. The germline V gene encodes CDR1 LNHDA and CDR2 SQIVND (reference sequence). In nucleotides, the CDR3 is TGTGCCAGTAGCCCCAGGATGAACACTGAAGCTTTCTTT. The encoded protein is CASSPRMNTEAFF.

CDR3 bases: TGCGCCAGCAGCACTCAAGATTACGGGGCCAACGTCCTGACTTTC. Translation: CASSTQDYGANVLTF. This sequence joins TRBV4-3 and TRBJ2-6; D not certain. Germline CDR1 reads LGHNA; CDR2 reads YSLEER. There are 15 residues in the CDR3. V lost 5 bases to trimming and J lost 4 bases, with 12 bases between them.